Listed below are T cell receptor beta chains from one sample, sequenced in a study of blood T cell repertoires in COVID-19. Clones were read by immunoSEQ multiplex PCR, and TCRdb kept only the in-frame ones, dropping some. The sample lists some 40,000 clones; roughly nine tenths were seen once. Sequencing used peripheral blood. These receptors originate from a man aged 45-60 years with COVID-19, enrolled during active disease. Each CDR3 is given with its conserved first and last residue. The order of the fields is J gene, V gene, CDR3 protein.

>TRBJ1-2|TRBV7-2
CASSSPSGIRVF
>TRBJ2-7|TRBV6-5
CASRVAQFYEQYF
>TRBJ1-2|TRBV30
CASNQADNYGYTF
>TRBJ2-1|TRBV6-4
CASSDSYQGAVNEQFF
>TRBJ2-7|TRBV13
CASSLMPSGSDVQYF
>TRBJ2-7|TRBV6-5
CASRASGTDEQYF
>TRBJ1-1|TRBV7-2
CASSEWGDRVTEAFF
>TRBJ2-5|TRBV21-1
CASSKGQGRETQYF
>TRBJ2-7|TRBV6-5
CASSYSRTGTSYEQYF
>TRBJ2-1|TRBV19
CASSIRRGLPSYNEQFF
>TRBJ2-1|TRBV29-1
CSVEGVLAGRSYNEQFF
>TRBJ2-2|TRBV4-2
CASSRGGSNTGELFF
>TRBJ2-2|TRBV18
CASSPSGELFF
>TRBJ1-5|TRBV19
CASSLEGTGGSFNQPQHF
>TRBJ1-1|TRBV5-8
CASRYRGNTEAFF
>TRBJ2-7|TRBV19
CASSKRTSGSSDYEQYF
>TRBJ1-1|TRBV29-1
CSVGLDRSNTEAFF
>TRBJ1-5|TRBV7-2
CASSLGRDQPQHF
>TRBJ2-1|TRBV21-1
CASSNKGLVVGPPWEFF
>TRBJ2-1|TRBV10-3
CAIRARESSASYNEQFF
>TRBJ1-2|TRBV15
CATSRVSRAPYGYTF
>TRBJ1-1|TRBV19
CASSRRGSGLTEAFF
>TRBJ2-3|TRBV7-8
CASSPMGGRTDTQYF
>TRBJ1-1|TRBV19
CASSIGEQGNTEAFF
>TRBJ1-1|TRBV18
CASSPVKNTEAFF
>TRBJ2-1|TRBV9
CASGRTGTSYNEQFF
>TRBJ1-6|TRBV27
CASSLGGRSSYNSPLHF
>TRBJ2-2|TRBV18
CASSPLTGDTGELFF
>TRBJ2-1|TRBV7-3
CASSLTGGGDEQFF
>TRBJ1-3|TRBV6-5
CASTSDRASGNTIYF
>TRBJ1-2|TRBV7-2
CASSLAVGPPGDYGYTF
>TRBJ2-5|TRBV28
CASSKADQETQYF
>TRBJ2-5|TRBV4-1
CASSQALLETQYF
>TRBJ2-6|TRBV23-1
CASSQWDRGQTSGANVLTF
>TRBJ1-1|TRBV28
CASRTGGVRAEAFF
>TRBJ1-4|TRBV9
CASSVGGGIRANEKLFF
>TRBJ1-2|TRBV2
CASTSDRGGGYTF
>TRBJ1-1|TRBV6-6
CASSYSPEAGTEAFF
>TRBJ1-5|TRBV7-2
CASSLAGEGQPQHF
>TRBJ1-2|TRBV4-1
CASSPVRAGGNYGYTF
>TRBJ2-3|TRBV10-3
CAISNYRGTAKSTDTQYF
>TRBJ2-1|TRBV19
CASSFTGGWNEQFF
>TRBJ1-4|TRBV18
CASSLGGGSTNEKLFF
>TRBJ1-1|TRBV10-3
CAIRQGLNTEAFF
>TRBJ2-1|TRBV29-1
CSTPGTGNNEQFF
>TRBJ2-7|TRBV19
CASSDRAYEQYF
>TRBJ2-2|TRBV2
CASSETGGPGTGELFF
>TRBJ2-5|TRBV7-3
CASSTGTQKETQYF
>TRBJ2-4|TRBV27
CASSLRMKNIQYF
>TRBJ2-5|TRBV6-5
CASSPGLAMTQYF
>TRBJ2-5|TRBV3-1/TRBV3-2
CASSQDFGGKEETQYF
>TRBJ1-4|TRBV19
CASSIRTGETNEKLFF
>TRBJ1-2|TRBV6-5
CASSYGAQNYGYTF
>TRBJ2-1|TRBV5-1
CASSLLGWVGGSEQFF
>TRBJ1-4|TRBV7-2
CASSLGGFDEKLFF
>TRBJ1-1|TRBV18
CASSPIGGRNTEAFF